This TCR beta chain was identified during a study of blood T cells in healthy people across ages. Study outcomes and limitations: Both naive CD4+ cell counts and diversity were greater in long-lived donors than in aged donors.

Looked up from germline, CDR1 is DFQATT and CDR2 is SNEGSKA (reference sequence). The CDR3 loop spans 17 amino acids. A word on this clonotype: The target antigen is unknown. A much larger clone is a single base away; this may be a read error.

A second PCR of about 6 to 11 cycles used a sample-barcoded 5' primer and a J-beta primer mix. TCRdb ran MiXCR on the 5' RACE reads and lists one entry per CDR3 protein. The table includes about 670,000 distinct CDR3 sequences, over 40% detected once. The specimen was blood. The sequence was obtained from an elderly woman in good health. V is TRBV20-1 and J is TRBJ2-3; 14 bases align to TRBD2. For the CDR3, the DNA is TGCAGTGCTAGAGGACTAGCGGGAGGGTCTAGCACAGATGCGCAGTATTTT. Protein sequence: CSARGLAGGSSTDAQYF.